The entry below gives a single TCR beta chain sequence along with its context. What it recognizes is unknown. Germline assignment: CDR1 SGHNT and CDR2 YYREEE (reference sequence). V lost 7 bases to trimming and J lost 6 bases; unmatched junction nucleotides: 14. The CDR3 sequence is 16 residues long. Produced via immunoSEQ multiplex PCR; TCRdb's table is partial and in-frame only. Of about 90,000 clones in the sample, 85% to 95% were seen once. This entry comes from a study of graft-versus-host responses after intestinal transplantation. The material was unstimulated CD8+ T cells sorted from spleen or lymph node cells, obtained before intestinal transplant. The receptor comes from a human donor who received an intestinal transplant. The chain combines TRBV5-4 with TRBJ1-1, with TRBD1 matching 11 bases. As DNA, the CDR3 is TGTGCCAGCCTTAATATTCCGGGACAGGGGGTACCTGAAGCTTTCTTT. This gives the protein CASLNIPGQGVPEAFF.